This entry lists 23 T cell receptor beta chains sequenced from one sample in a study of early T cells in non-severe SARS-CoV-2 infection. TCRdb reprocessed the 5' RACE reads with MiXCR, giving one entry per CDR3 protein. In the table there are about 94,000 distinct CDR3 sequences, 13% of which are singletons. Sequenced material: whole blood. These receptor sequences come from an adult who was a healthcare worker with PCR-confirmed SARS-CoV-2 infection or an uninfected control (not recorded which).

This clonotype turned up a few times. This rearrangement joins TRBV27 to TRBJ2-1, with D perhaps being TRBD1 or TRBD2 (5 bases each). Deletions cut 5 bases from V and 7 bases from J, with 18 bases between. Germline CDR1 reads MNHEY; CDR2 reads SMNVEV (reference sequence). The CDR3 runs 15 residues. This CDR3 reads CASSRSWGSGNEQFF. The CDR3 nucleotides are TGTGCCAGCAGTCGGTCCTGGGGGTCGGGGAATGAGCAGTTCTTC.

The sample holds many counts of this clonotype. The rearrangement joins TRBV6-2 or TRBV6-3 to TRBJ2-7, with 7 bases identical to TRBD1. The CDR3 loop spans 13 amino acids. Trimming took 7 bases from V and 6 from J; bases not matched to a gene: 9. Germline-derived CDR1 and CDR2 are MNHEY and SVGEGT. CDR3 in DNA: TGTGCCAGCAAACAGGGACAGTCGGGCGAGCAGTACTTC. The encoded protein is CASKQGQSGEQYF.

This clonotype was detected only a few times. The gene calls are TRBV20-1 and TRBJ2-3; tentative D call: TRBD2 (6 bases). The CDR3 runs to 13 residues. V was pared by 5 bases and J by 2 bases, with 11 bases between. Looked up from germline, CDR1 is DFQATT and CDR2 is SNEGSKA (reference sequence). CDR3 sequence (DNA): TGCAGTGCTGAGTGGCGGGACACAGATACGCAGTATTTT. It yields the protein CSAEWRDTDTQYF.

This clonotype was seen at least ten times. The rearrangement links TRBV7-9 to TRBJ2-4; unclear D gene. Germline V gene data show CDR1 as SEHNR and CDR2 as FQNEAQ (reference sequence). Trimming took 5 bases from V and 0 from J, leaving 17 bases between them. The CDR3 consists of 17 residues. CDR3 coding DNA: TGTGCCAGCAGCCCCAAGCTGTCAGGCCTAGCCAAAAACATTCAGTACTTC. Translated: CASSPKLSGLAKNIQYF.

This clonotype was found many times. This chain links TRBV6-5 with TRBJ1-4; 10 bases align to TRBD1. CDR3 length: 14 residues. CDR1 and CDR2 from the germline V gene are MNHEY and SVGAGI. Trimming removed 6 bases from V and 8 bases from J; junction bases left unmatched: 6. CDR3: CASSRGTGVEKLFF. In DNA form, the CDR3 reads TGTGCCAGCAGCCGCGGGACAGGGGTCGAAAAACTGTTTTTT.

In its sample, this clonotype was seen many times. This sequence joins TRBV5-1 and TRBJ2-1; D remains unclear. Germline CDR1 is SGHRS and CDR2 is YFSETQ. CDR3 length equals 16 residues. Trimming removed 0 bases from V and 7 bases from J, with 17 bases in between. The DNA of the CDR3 is TGCGCCAGCAGCTTGGCGGCGAATTGGGGTGGTAATGAGCAGTTCTTC. This translates into CASSLAANWGGNEQFF.

This clonotype has at least ten counts. The chain is built from TRBV18 and TRBJ1-4; 8 bases are shared with TRBD1. This CDR3 spans 18 amino acids. In germline, CDR1 is KGHSH, CDR2 LQKENI. The trim removed 1 base at V and 3 bases at J, leaving 10 bases unmatched. The CDR3 spells CASSPLGTGSSANEKLFF. DNA for the CDR3: TGTGCCAGCTCACCACTGGGGACAGGCAGCTCGGCTAATGAAAAACTGTTTTTT.

This clonotype was counted ten times or more. V usage is TRBV12-3 or TRBV12-4 and J usage is TRBJ1-3; weak D call: TRBD1 (5 bases). The CDR3 contains 14 residues. Trimming shortened V by 8 bases and J by 4 bases, and 15 bases separated the two germline ends. The CDR3 is CASGARGSGNTIYF. CDR3 nucleotide sequence: TGTGCCAGCGGGGCCCGGGGTTCCGGAAACACCATATATTTT.

This clonotype was seen many times. The rearrangement uses TRBV11-3 and TRBJ2-1, with D perhaps TRBD2 (5 bases). This CDR3 has 15 residues. Germline V gene sequence: CDR1 SGHNT, CDR2 YENEEA. Trimming pared 1 base from V and 10 bases from J, leaving 17 bases between. The CDR3 region has the DNA TGTGCCAGCAGCTTAGTTGCCGGGGTCGGGGTGGAGCAGTTCTTC. It encodes CASSLVAGVGVEQFF.

This clonotype was found many times. This chain links TRBV2 with TRBJ2-5; D gene unclear. The CDR3 has 12 amino acids. The V and J ends lost 6 bases and 9 bases respectively, with 14 bases between them. Germline V lookup: CDR1 SNHLY, CDR2 FYNNEI. The CDR3 here is CASSPAERSQYF. In DNA, the CDR3 is TGTGCCAGCAGCCCCGCCGAGAGGTCCCAGTACTTC.

CDR3 coding DNA: TGCGCCAGCAGCGCTCGTCCTAGCGGGGGGGGATACGAGCAGTACTTC. It encodes CASSARPSGGGYEQYF. V is TRBV5-1 and J is TRBJ2-7, with 12 positions matching TRBD2. The V segment lost 4 bases and the J segment 4 bases; nucleotides outside the gene matches: 9. CDR3 length: 16 amino acids. The germline CDR1 and CDR2 sequences are SGHRS and YFSETQ.

This clonotype turned up a few times. This rearrangement joins TRBV4-1 to TRBJ2-3; 11 bases align to TRBD2. The CDR3 is 17 amino acids. CDR1 and CDR2 from the germline V gene are MGHRA and YSYEKL. The J segment lost 5 bases and the V segment lost 1 base, leaving 8 bases of the junction unmatched. The CDR3 region is CASSQGVAGGRRDTQYF. In DNA, the CDR3 is TGCGCCAGCAGCCAAGGGGTAGCGGGGGGGCGGAGAGATACGCAGTATTTT.

This clonotype showed up just a few times. The chain carries TRBV6-2 or TRBV6-3 and TRBJ1-5; D uncertain. V was shortened by 4 bases and J by 4 bases, with 8 bases between the two germline ends. Germline lookup yields CDR1 MNHEY and CDR2 SVGEGT. The CDR3 sequence is 13 residues long. CDR3: CASSSGPNQPQHF. CDR3 DNA: TGTGCCAGCAGTTCGGGTCCTAATCAGCCCCAGCATTTT.

The sample holds many counts of this clonotype. The genes are TRBV2 and TRBJ2-3; D is perhaps TRBD1 or TRBD2 (5 bases each). V was cut by 3 bases and J by 7 bases, with 11 bases left in between. The CDR3 spans 13 residues. The germline V gene has CDR1 SNHLY and CDR2 FYNNEI. The CDR3 loop reads CASSENEGNTQYF. The CDR3 nucleotides are TGTGCCAGCAGTGAGAACGAGGGGAATACGCAGTATTTT.

This clonotype has only a few counts. Possible read error: a much larger clone is one base away. The chain couples TRBV7-9 to TRBJ1-1; D unresolved. The CDR3 runs 15 residues. The germline V and J ends were trimmed by 0 bases and 11 bases, with 19 bases remaining between them. CDR1 is SEHNR and CDR2 is FQNEAQ in the germline V gene (reference sequence). Written as DNA, the CDR3 is TGTGCCAGCAGCTTAGCGGGAGTAGTGAGGAGACGCGCTTTCTTT. Translation: CASSLAGVVRRRAFF.

This clonotype was found a few times. The V and J genes are TRBV20-1 and TRBJ1-1; TRBD1 matches at 10 bases. The ends lost 3 bases at V and 4 bases at J; junction bases unmatched: 5. This CDR3 contains 14 residues. Looked up from germline, CDR1 is DFQATT and CDR2 is SNEGSKA (reference sequence). The CDR3 DNA sequence: TGCAGTGCTAGGGACAGGGGGAGTATCACTGAAGCTTTCTTT. This encodes CSARDRGSITEAFF.

The rearrangement uses TRBV18 and TRBJ2-1; TRBD1 might be the D (6 bases). Trimming took 3 bases from V and 12 from J, leaving 15 bases between them. In germline, CDR1 is KGHSH, CDR2 LQKENI. The CDR3 length is 13 residues. The CDR3 DNA sequence: TGTGCCAGCTCACCCACCCGGCAGGGGCCGCAGTTCTTC. Its translation: CASSPTRQGPQFF.

This clonotype has ten or more counts. The V gene is TRBV28, the J gene TRBJ1-1; D possibly corresponds to TRBD1 (5 bases). Per the germline V gene, CDR1 is MDHEN and CDR2 is SYDVKM. The V gene lost 6 bases and the J gene lost 5 bases, with 16 bases spanning the gap. This CDR3 is 14 amino acids long. CDR3 amino acids: CASSPAGRGTEAFF. The CDR3 nucleotides read TGTGCCAGCAGCCCCGCGGGGCGGGGAACTGAAGCTTTCTTT.

The CDR3 spells CASSHHPGGGTARNEQFF. The CDR3 nucleotides read TGTGCCAGCAGCCATCACCCGGGGGGCGGGACAGCCCGCAATGAGCAGTTCTTC. The V gene is TRBV5-6, the J gene TRBJ2-1; D is perhaps TRBD1 or TRBD2 (7 bases each). Looked up from germline, CDR1 is SGHDT and CDR2 is YYEEEE. The CDR3 spans 18 residues. V was shortened by 4 bases and J by 6 bases, with 26 bases between the two germline ends.

This clonotype occurred a few times. The chain employs TRBV6-2 or TRBV6-3 and TRBJ2-3, with 8 positions matching TRBD2. The CDR3 runs 15 residues. Germline values: CDR1 MNHEY, CDR2 SVGEGT. V lost 2 bases and J lost 9; bases outside the gene matches: 10. The CDR3 bases are TGTGCCAGCAGTTACGGTAGCGGGGTTGTCTTCACGCAGTATTTT. It encodes CASSYGSGVVFTQYF.

This clonotype has ten or more counts. This sequence joins TRBV28 and TRBJ1-6; TRBD1 matches 7 bases. The V and J ends lost 6 bases and 9 bases, in that order; junction bases with no gene match: 11. Germline CDR1 and CDR2: MDHEN and SYDVKM. The CDR3 extends over 15 amino acids. CDR3 sequence: CASREDRAGGSPLHF. In nucleotides, the CDR3 is TGTGCCAGCAGAGAAGACAGGGCGGGAGGTTCACCCCTCCACTTT.

The chain combines TRBV7-2 with TRBJ2-3; TRBD2 is a possible D gene (7 bases). There are 15 residues in the CDR3. Germline V gene data show CDR1 as SGHTA and CDR2 as FQGNSA. V lost 5 bases, J lost 2 bases, and 14 bases lay in between. The CDR3 DNA follows: TGTGCCAGCAGCGCGAGGGGGGGCTACACAGATACGCAGTATTTT. Translated: CASSARGGYTDTQYF.

The V call is TRBV6-1, the J call TRBJ1-1; 8 nucleotides align to TRBD1. The V gene's germline CDR1 is MNHNS and CDR2 SASEGT. J lost 5 bases, V lost 6 bases, and 5 bases had no gene match. This CDR3 has 13 amino acids. The CDR3 region has the DNA TGTGCCAGCAGCAGGACAGGGCATACTGAAGCTTTCTTT. It specifies CASSRTGHTEAFF.